Shown below are 19 T cell receptor beta chains from a single sample sequenced in a study of spatial heterogeneity in lung cancer. MiXCR was run by TCRdb on the 5' RACE reads, yielding one entry per CDR3 protein. The sample holds over 25,000 distinct CDR3 sequences, 7.5% to 9.5% seen once. The time point here: sample taken at primary tumor resection. No cells were sorted before sequencing. The whole RNA sequenced was extracted from tumor, nontumor lung or frozen PBMC. Material: PBMCs, obtained at surgery. These TCRs come from a female donor with early-stage non-small cell lung cancer.

Only a few counts were recorded for this clonotype. The J gene is TRBJ1-1, the V gene TRBV20-1; possibly TRBD1 for D (5 bases). Germline CDR1 DFQATT, CDR2 SNEGSKA (reference sequence). CDR3 length: 15 residues. V shed 3 bases and J shed 4 bases, with 18 bases lying between them. The CDR3 DNA is TGCAGTGCTAGCGGAGAGGCGGCAGGGTTCACTGAAGCTTTCTTT. Translated: CSASGEAAGFTEAFF.

This clonotype was picked up many times. The chain combines TRBV5-1 with TRBJ2-5; D perhaps matches TRBD2 (6 bases). Trimming shortened V by 5 bases and J by 2 bases, and 16 bases separated the two germline ends. Germline CDR1 SGHRS, CDR2 YFSETQ. The CDR3 length is 15 residues. The CDR3 loop reads CASSAGQPKQETQYF. CDR3 DNA sequence: TGCGCCAGCAGTGCGGGGCAGCCAAAACAAGAGACCCAGTACTTC.

This clonotype was counted at least ten times. The rearrangement uses TRBV3-1 and TRBJ2-3, with TRBD2 matching over 10 bases. V was clipped by 1 base and J by 9 bases; unmatched bases: 19. CDR3 length: 19 amino acids. Germline V gene data show CDR1 as LGHDT and CDR2 as YNNKEL (reference sequence). The CDR3: CASSQGSVAGGGATRTQYF. The CDR3 coding sequence is TGTGCCAGCAGCCAAGGTTCGGTAGCGGGAGGTGGGGCTACAAGAACGCAGTATTTT.

In its sample, this clonotype was seen many times. The gene calls are TRBV7-2 and TRBJ1-1; D call uncertain. Germline values: CDR1 SGHTA, CDR2 FQGNSA. Between the trimmed V and J ends, which lost 5 bases and 1 base, there was a span of 17 bases. CDR3 length: 16 amino acids. This CDR3 reads CASSLSGIRANTEAFF. CDR3 coding DNA: TGTGCCAGCAGCCTAAGTGGGATTAGGGCGAACACTGAAGCTTTCTTT.

The rearrangement uses TRBV18 and TRBJ2-3; 7 bases agree with TRBD1. Per germline, CDR1 KGHSH and CDR2 LQKENI. This CDR3 is built from 14 residues. J was trimmed by 0 bases and V by 3 bases; bases with no gene match: 0. DNA of the CDR3: TGTGCCAGCTCACCGGGACAGAGCACAGATACGCAGTATTTT. Protein product: CASSPGQSTDTQYF.

The chain uses TRBV20-1 and TRBJ2-3; D ambiguous. The CDR3 sequence is 15 residues long. V lost 6 bases to trimming and J lost 1 base, with 17 bases between them. In germline, CDR1 is DFQATT, CDR2 SNEGSKA (reference sequence). CDR3 sequence: CSAVSLAKGTDTQYF. For the CDR3, the DNA is TGCAGTGCAGTTAGCCTCGCGAAAGGCACAGATACGCAGTATTTT.

This clonotype was detected many times. The chain has TRBV28 and TRBJ1-5, with D unclear. This CDR3 contains 15 residues. V lost 1 base to trimming and J lost 5 bases, with 12 bases between them. Germline CDR1 MDHEN, CDR2 SYDVKM. The CDR3 sequence is CASSLFARAHQPQHF. Here the CDR3 DNA reads TGTGCCAGCAGTTTATTCGCAAGGGCCCATCAGCCCCAGCATTTT. The full variable domain, rest sourced from reference TRBV28 and TRBJ1-5, is DVKVTQSSRYLVKRTGEKVFLECVQDMDHENMFWYRQDPGLGLRLIYFSYDVKMKEKGDIPEGYSVSREKKERFSLILESASTNQTSMYLCASSLFARAHQPQHFGDGTRLSIL.

The chain has TRBV5-1 and TRBJ2-3; D call uncertain. CDR3 length: 13 residues. Trimming pared 2 bases from V and 0 bases from J, leaving 4 bases between. Germline V lookup: CDR1 SGHRS, CDR2 YFSETQ. The CDR3 region is CASSLDSTDTQYF. The CDR3 region has the DNA TGCGCCAGCAGCTTAGACAGCACAGATACGCAGTATTTT.

This clonotype has at least ten counts. CDR3 DNA sequence: TGCAGCGTCGATTACAGGGGCCGGGAGACCCAGTACTTC. Protein product: CSVDYRGRETQYF. The gene calls are TRBV29-1 and TRBJ2-5; 7 bases line up with TRBD1. This CDR3 region has 13 residues. V dropped 6 bases and J dropped 5; count of bases not matched to a gene: 9. Germline CDR1 SQVTM, CDR2 ANQGSEA.

This clonotype was counted at least ten times. The chain employs TRBV30 and TRBJ2-7; D uncertain. V lost 1 base, J lost 2 bases, and 12 bases lay in between. The CDR3 spans 14 residues. Germline lookup yields CDR1 GTSNPN and CDR2 SVGIG (reference sequence). In nucleotides, the CDR3 is TGTGCCTGGAGTGGAAGGATCCCAACCTACGAGCAGTACTTC. Residues: CAWSGRIPTYEQYF.

Within the sample, this clonotype is medium-sized (0.01 to 0.1%). The CDR3 loop is CASRERESYNEQFF. CDR3 nucleotide sequence: TGTGCCAGCAGAGAGCGGGAGAGCTACAATGAGCAGTTCTTC. V gene TRBV6-2 or TRBV6-3 combines with J gene TRBJ2-1, with 8 bases that match TRBD2. The V gene's germline CDR1 is MNHEY and CDR2 SVGEGT. The V gene end was trimmed by 6 bases and the J gene end by 3 bases; junction bases not matched to a gene: 4. The CDR3 totals 14 residues.

The V and J genes are TRBV28 and TRBJ2-7; 8 positions agree with TRBD2. Per germline, CDR1 MDHEN and CDR2 SYDVKM. The junction had 4 bases not matched to a gene; V was cut back by 2 bases and J by 4 bases. The CDR3 length is 14 residues. The CDR3 sequence is CASSLRAGVYEQYF. For the CDR3, the DNA is TGTGCCAGCAGTTTAAGAGCGGGAGTTTACGAGCAGTACTTC. Drawing the rest from reference TRBV28 and TRBJ2-7, the complete variable domain is DVKVTQSSRYLVKRTGEKVFLECVQDMDHENMFWYRQDPGLGLRLIYFSYDVKMKEKGDIPEGYSVSREKKERFSLILESASTNQTSMYLCASSLRAGVYEQYFGPGTRLTVT.

This clonotype was seen at least ten times. The chain combines TRBV20-1 with TRBJ2-1; 12 nucleotides line up with TRBD2. Germline CDR1 DFQATT, CDR2 SNEGSKA (reference sequence). Trimming cost V 1 base and J 6 bases; bases outside gene matches: 10. The CDR3 is 17 amino acids. CDR3 nucleotides: TGCAGTGCTAGAGGTCGGTCTAGCGGGAGGGCCGCCAATGAGCAGTTCTTC. Protein sequence: CSARGRSSGRAANEQFF.

This clonotype appeared many times. This rearrangement joins TRBV10-3 to TRBJ2-3, with 7 bases fitting TRBD2. The CDR3 totals 17 residues. With 3 bases clipped from V and 5 bases from J, the junction kept 14 bases outside the gene matches. Germline V CDR1 and CDR2: ENHRY, SYGVKD. This CDR3 is CAISDRLGGSSVDTQYF. CDR3 in DNA: TGTGCCATCAGTGATCGGTTAGGCGGGAGCTCTGTAGATACGCAGTATTTT.

This clonotype has a count of ten or more. This sequence joins TRBV7-9 and TRBJ2-3; unclear D gene. CDR1 is SEHNR and CDR2 is FQNEAQ in the germline V gene (reference sequence). The CDR3 covers 15 residues. With 0 bases removed from V and 1 base from J, the gap between germline ends came to 8 bases. CDR3 bases: TGTGCCAGCAGCTTAGCGGCAGACGGCACAGATACGCAGTATTTT. This codes for CASSLAADGTDTQYF.

Many counts were recorded for this clonotype. The chain employs TRBV10-3 and TRBJ2-3; D gene uncertain. The V and J ends lost 5 bases and 0 bases respectively, with 12 bases between them. CDR1 and CDR2 (germline): ENHRY, SYGVKD. The CDR3 length is 15 residues. CDR3 amino acids: CAISSQAGSTDTQYF. CDR3 sequence (DNA): TGTGCCATCAGTTCCCAAGCAGGTAGCACAGATACGCAGTATTTT.

This clonotype has at least ten counts. The V gene is TRBV20-1, the J gene TRBJ2-1; 9 nucleotides match TRBD2. The CDR3 runs 17 residues. J gave up 1 base and V 3 bases, and 10 bases lay outside the gene matches. The germline V gene has CDR1 DFQATT and CDR2 SNEGSKA (reference sequence). The CDR3 loop is CSARTRGGAGSYNEQFF. The CDR3 DNA reads TGCAGTGCTAGGACCCGCGGGGGGGCGGGATCCTACAATGAGCAGTTCTTC.

The chain joins TRBV28 to TRBJ2-3, with a possible D match to TRBD1 (5 bases). Trimming cost V 3 bases and J 1 base, with 11 bases left between them. The germline CDR1 and CDR2 sequences are MDHEN and SYDVKM. This CDR3 comprises 15 residues. CDR3 nucleotides: TGTGCCAGCAGTTTCGTGGGGCTTGGCACAGATACGCAGTATTTT. This translates into CASSFVGLGTDTQYF.

In its sample, this clonotype was seen a few times. The rearrangement links TRBV20-1 to TRBJ1-2, with D tentatively TRBD1 (5 bases). In germline, CDR1 is DFQATT, CDR2 SNEGSKA (reference sequence). Trimming took off 1 base at V and 4 bases at J, with 10 bases between the two ends. The CDR3 is made up of 13 amino acids. The CDR3: CSARVGTSYGYTF. The CDR3 DNA reads as TGCAGTGCTAGAGTGGGGACCTCCTATGGCTACACCTTC.